This TCR beta chain was sequenced during a study of blood T cell repertoires in COVID-19. The method was immunoSEQ multiplex PCR; TCRdb's version includes in-frame clones alone and lacks a portion of them. The data contain tens of thousands of clones, approximately 89% of them singletons. This CDR3 comprises 13 residues. Trimming took off 9 bases at V and 0 bases at J, with 11 bases between the two ends. The germline V gene encodes CDR1 KGHSH and CDR2 LQKENI. The receptor comes from an elderly woman with acute or convalescent COVID-19. The J gene is TRBJ1-1, the V gene TRBV18; weak D call: TRBD1 (5 bases). The material sequenced was peripheral blood. CDR3 loop: CASHGGMNTEAFF. CDR3 nucleotides: TGTGCCAGTCACGGGGGGATGAACACTGAAGCTTTCTTT.